The 28 T cell receptor beta chains in this list originate from one sample, sequenced in a study of cytomegalovirus exposure and HLA in healthy donors. The PCR contained 60 Vbeta and 13 Jbeta primers. Profiling relied on immunoSEQ multiplex PCR, and the TCRdb table lists in-frame clones only, not all of them. The sample contains around 130,000 clones, around 77% of which appear only once. Sequencing was done on a sample of PBMCs. The receptors here all came from a woman in her sixties or seventies in good health and CMV-seronegative.

This clone appeared a few times. The chain joins TRBV19 to TRBJ1-5, with D uncertain. The CDR3 consists of 16 residues. Trimming pared 7 bases from V and 1 base from J, leaving 17 bases between. Germline V CDR1 and CDR2: LNHDA, SQIVND (reference sequence). The CDR3 nucleotides are TGTGCCAGTAAAATGAGAGAATGGGAGAGCAATCAGCCCCAGCATTTT. This translates into CASKMREWESNQPQHF.

The chain links TRBV19 to TRBJ2-1; D is possibly TRBD1 (5 bases). CDR3 length: 14 amino acids. The germline V gene encodes CDR1 LNHDA and CDR2 SQIVND (reference sequence). Trimming took 5 bases from V and 4 from J, leaving 12 bases between them. In nucleotides, the CDR3 is TGTGCCAGTAGTTCCGACAGAGGATACAATGAGCAGTTCTTC. Translated, it gives CASSSDRGYNEQFF. The full variable domain, with the rest looked up from reference TRBV19 and TRBJ2-1, is DGGITQSPKYLFRKEGQNVTLSCEQNLNHDAMYWYRQDPGQGLRLIYYSQIVNDFQKGDIAEGYSVSREKKESFPLTVTSAQKNPTAFYLCASSSDRGYNEQFFGPGTRLTVL.

V usage is TRBV30 and J usage is TRBJ1-5; D might be TRBD1 (6 bases). The V end lost 5 bases, the J end lost 9 bases, and 14 bases lay between the germline ends. Germline values: CDR1 GTSNPN, CDR2 SVGIG (reference sequence). The CDR3 spans 12 residues. The CDR3 DNA is TGTGCCTGGGGGGACACGGGAGGGCCCCAGCATTTT. This gives the protein CAWGDTGGPQHF.

This rearrangement joins TRBV11-2 to TRBJ1-2; 7 nucleotides match TRBD1. The CDR3 covers 18 residues. Per germline, CDR1 SGHAT and CDR2 FQNNGV. V lost 6 bases to trimming and J lost 0 bases; unmatched junction nucleotides: 16. In nucleotides, the CDR3 is TGTGCCAGCAGGTCGAGCCCGTACCGGGACAGAGCTAACTATGGCTACACCTTC. Its protein product is CASRSSPYRDRANYGYTF.

CDR3 DNA sequence: TGTGCCAGCAGCCAAGATGTGCGGGGAAGGAGATACTTC. Translated: CASSQDVRGRRYF. The rearrangement uses TRBV14 and TRBJ2-7, with D possibly TRBD2 on 6 matching bases. Germline CDR1 reads SGHDN; CDR2 reads FVKESK. This CDR3 comprises 13 residues. Deletions cut 0 bases from V and 13 bases from J, with 16 bases between.

This clone came up once. CDR3 protein: CASSQFADRGVINQPQHF. In DNA form, the CDR3 reads TGCGCCAGCAGCCAATTCGCGGACAGGGGGGTAATCAATCAGCCCCAGCATTTT. The V and J genes are TRBV4-1 and TRBJ1-5; 10 positions agree with TRBD1. Trimming removed 2 bases from V and 3 bases from J; junction bases left unmatched: 10. The CDR3 has 18 amino acids. CDR1 and CDR2 (germline): MGHRA, YSYEKL.

The chain employs TRBV6-5 and TRBJ1-2, with 11 nucleotides matching TRBD1. Germline V gene sequence: CDR1 MNHEY, CDR2 SVGAGI. This CDR3 has 14 amino acids. Trimming cost V 8 bases and J 2 bases; bases outside gene matches: 4. CDR3 bases: TGTGCCAGCGGGACAGGGGGAGGGAACTATGGCTACACCTTC. Its protein product is CASGTGGGNYGYTF.

This chain connects TRBV27 to TRBJ2-7; 8 nucleotides line up with TRBD1. Germline V lookup: CDR1 MNHEY, CDR2 SMNVEV (reference sequence). CDR3 length: 15 amino acids. The trim removed 1 base at V and 3 bases at J, leaving 5 bases unmatched. The CDR3 loop reads CASSLFGQGFYEQYF. In nucleotides, the CDR3 is TGTGCCAGCAGTTTATTCGGACAGGGTTTCTACGAGCAGTACTTC.

For the CDR3, the DNA is TGTGCCAGCAGCTTGTGGGCGGGGGGGAACACCCTACAGTTCTTC. This gives the protein CASSLWAGGNTLQFF. V and J are TRBV5-5 and TRBJ2-1, with 9 bases that match TRBD2. Trimming at V came to 1 base and at J to 13 bases, leaving 12 bases not matched to a gene. CDR1 is SGHKS, CDR2 YYEKEE, per germline (reference sequence). The CDR3 runs to 15 residues. Using reference TRBV5-5 and TRBJ2-1 for the parts outside the CDR3, the full variable domain is DAGVTQSPTHLIKTRGQQVTLRCSPISGHKSVSWYQQVLGQGPQFIFQYYEKEERGRGNFPDRFSARQFPNYSSELNVNALLLGDSALYLCASSLWAGGNTLQFFGPGTRLTVL.

The chain employs TRBV18 and TRBJ2-7; 12 bases match TRBD2. The CDR3 spans 15 residues. The germline V gene has CDR1 KGHSH and CDR2 LQKENI. The junction had 2 bases not matched to a gene; V was cut back by 1 base and J by 4 bases. CDR3 nucleotides: TGTGCCAGCTCACCACAGACTAGCGGGGGATACGAGCAGTACTTC. This codes for CASSPQTSGGYEQYF.

The chain joins TRBV6-1 to TRBJ2-2; 9 nucleotides match TRBD1. J lost 6 bases, V lost 7 bases, and 9 bases had no gene match. Germline assignment: CDR1 MNHNS and CDR2 SASEGT. The CDR3 extends over 15 amino acids. The CDR3: CASIRTGVLPGELFF. The CDR3 region has the DNA TGTGCCAGCATTCGGACAGGGGTTTTACCCGGGGAGCTGTTTTTT.

This chain joins TRBV27 and TRBJ2-3; the D gene is possibly TRBD2 (6 bases). With 5 bases removed from V and 4 bases from J, the gap between germline ends came to 10 bases. CDR3 length: 13 residues. The germline CDR1 and CDR2 sequences are MNHEY and SMNVEV (reference sequence). The CDR3 protein is CASSLGTSDTQYF. The CDR3 nucleotides are TGTGCCAGCAGTCTCGGGACTTCAGATACGCAGTATTTT.

V gene TRBV5-1 combines with J gene TRBJ1-1, with 7 bases identical to TRBD1. Losses at the gene ends were 6 bases for V and 7 bases for J; bases not matched to a gene: 9. This CDR3 has 13 amino acids. The germline V gene encodes CDR1 SGHRS and CDR2 YFSETQ. DNA for the CDR3: TGCGCCAGCAAATACGGGGACAGCGATGAAGCTTTCTTT. Protein product: CASKYGDSDEAFF.

This CDR3 is CASSLGRTATTDTQYF. The CDR3 nucleotides read TGCGCCAGCAGCTTGGGGAGGACGGCTACCACAGATACGCAGTATTTT. This chain uses TRBV5-1 with TRBJ2-3, with D perhaps TRBD2 (5 bases). V shed 0 bases and J shed 2 bases, with 13 bases lying between them. Germline V gives CDR1 SGHRS, CDR2 YFSETQ. The CDR3 has 16 residues.

The genes are TRBV27 and TRBJ2-7; D is undetermined. Germline lookup yields CDR1 MNHEY and CDR2 SMNVEV (reference sequence). The CDR3 spans 14 residues. V was pared by 4 bases and J by 5 bases, with 15 bases between. The DNA of the CDR3 is TGTGCCAGCAGTTCTCAGGTTGTATCCAACGAGCAGTACTTC. The encoded protein is CASSSQVVSNEQYF.

This clone was observed once. CDR3 in amino acids: CASSDSRRSMAGELFF. In DNA form, the CDR3 reads TGTGCCAGCAGCGACTCCCGGCGCAGCATGGCCGGGGAGCTGTTTTTT. The chain links TRBV11-1 to TRBJ2-2; D unresolved. The germline gives CDR1 SGHAT, CDR2 FQDESV (reference sequence). V shed 5 bases and J shed 6 bases, with 19 bases lying between them. This CDR3 is 16 amino acids long.

The chain carries TRBV6-1 and TRBJ2-3; D is unresolved. The length of the CDR3 is 14 residues. CDR1 and CDR2 (germline): MNHNS, SASEGT. Trimming took off 2 bases at V and 10 bases at J, with 16 bases between the two ends. CDR3 nucleotide sequence: TGTGCCAGCAGTGAACTGCCGACTCGGGTGGCGCAGTATTTT. Translation gives CASSELPTRVAQYF.

V usage is TRBV29-1 and J usage is TRBJ2-7, with 7 bases identical to TRBD2. This CDR3 spans 14 amino acids. Trimming took 1 base from V and 3 from J; bases not matched to a gene: 6. CDR1 SQVTM and CDR2 ANQGSEA come from the germline V gene. For the CDR3, the DNA is TGCAGCGTTGAAGCTAGCGGTGGGGACTACGAGCAGTACTTC. It codes for CSVEASGGDYEQYF.

The chain links TRBV9 to TRBJ1-6; D is undetermined. The CDR3 runs to 14 residues. Germline CDR1 is SGDLS and CDR2 is YYNGEE. V lost 0 bases, J lost 7 bases, and 8 bases lay in between. CDR3 in amino acids: CASSVALKNSPLHF. The CDR3 DNA follows: TGTGCCAGCAGCGTAGCACTGAAGAATTCACCCCTCCACTTT.

J is TRBJ2-1 and V is TRBV6-5; TRBD2 aligns across 10 bases. The CDR3 sequence is 14 residues long. J gave up 5 bases and V 6 bases, and 4 bases lay outside the gene matches. The V gene's germline CDR1 is MNHEY and CDR2 SVGAGI. In DNA form, the CDR3 reads TGTGCCAGCAGGATAGCGGGGGGAAACAATGAGCAGTTCTTC. This sequence encodes CASRIAGGNNEQFF.

V is TRBV21-1 and J is TRBJ1-1. TRBV21-1 counts as a pseudogene. This CDR3 region has 18 residues. The CDR3, as DNA: TGTGCCAGCAGCAAAGTCTACCCGGGGGCCGGGAGGGGCACTGAAGCTTTCTTT. Translated: CASSKVYPGAGRGTEAFF.

The genes are TRBV5-4 and TRBJ2-5; TRBD1 matches at 8 bases. V lost 6 bases and J lost 1; bases outside the gene matches: 5. CDR3 length: 14 amino acids. Germline assignment: CDR1 SGHNT and CDR2 YYREEE (reference sequence). The CDR3 loop is CASNPDRGQETQYF. CDR3 bases: TGTGCCAGCAACCCCGACAGGGGCCAAGAGACCCAGTACTTC.

The chain is built from TRBV4-1 and TRBJ2-7; TRBD2 agrees at 13 bases. The germline V gene has CDR1 MGHRA and CDR2 YSYEKL. The CDR3 has 21 amino acids. Trimming at V came to 1 base and at J to 3 bases, leaving 18 bases not matched to a gene. In nucleotides, the CDR3 is TGCGCCAGCAGCCAAGGGGCCCCTGGACTAGCGGGAGATAGAAGCTTCTACGAGCAGTACTTC. As protein: CASSQGAPGLAGDRSFYEQYF.

The rearrangement uses TRBV27 and TRBJ2-2; 8 nucleotides line up with TRBD2. V was clipped by 5 bases and J by 4 bases; unmatched bases: 9. CDR1 and CDR2 (germline): MNHEY, SMNVEV (reference sequence). CDR3 length: 16 amino acids. The CDR3 spells CASSESGRVVTGELFF. For the CDR3, the DNA is TGTGCCAGCAGTGAAAGCGGGAGAGTAGTCACCGGGGAGCTGTTTTTT.

The genes are TRBV15 and TRBJ2-3; the match to TRBD1 covers 7 bases. Germline lookup yields CDR1 LNHNV and CDR2 YYDKDF (reference sequence). The V and J ends lost 1 base and 3 bases, in that order; junction bases with no gene match: 7. The CDR3 is 16 residues long. The CDR3 coding sequence is TGTGCCACCAGCAGAGGAAAAGGCAGGGGGACAGATACGCAGTATTTT. This sequence encodes CATSRGKGRGTDTQYF.

The J gene is TRBJ1-6, the V gene TRBV5-4; possible D gene TRBD1, 5 bases. The ends were cut back, 0 bases at V and 10 bases at J, with 11 bases in the middle. CDR1 and CDR2 from the germline V gene are SGHNT and YYREEE (reference sequence). The CDR3 totals 14 residues. The CDR3 loop reads CASSLDQGSSPLHF. The CDR3 DNA reads TGTGCCAGCAGCTTGGACCAGGGCTCCTCACCCCTCCACTTT. The variable domain in full, completed from reference TRBV5-4 and TRBJ1-6, reads ETGVTQSPTHLIKTRGQQVTLRCSSQSGHNTVSWYQQALGQGPQFIFQYYREEENGRGNFPPRFSGLQFPNYSSELNVNALELDDSALYLCASSLDQGSSPLHFGNGTRLTVT.

The chain is built from TRBV20-1 and TRBJ1-4; maybe TRBD1 (6 bases). The CDR3 spans 11 residues. Per germline, CDR1 DFQATT and CDR2 SNEGSKA (reference sequence). The CDR3 reads CSGGLGEKLFF. The DNA of the CDR3 is TGCAGCGGGGGGCTGGGGGAAAAACTGTTTTTT.

The chain has TRBV11-3 and TRBJ1-6, with D possibly TRBD1 on 5 matching bases. Germline-derived CDR1 and CDR2 are SGHNT and YENEEA. The CDR3 contains 14 residues. The ends were cut back, 6 bases at V and 6 bases at J, with 12 bases in the middle. The CDR3 nucleotides are TGTGCCAGCAGTGCCGCGGGGCCTAATTCACCCCTCCACTTT. Translated: CASSAAGPNSPLHF.